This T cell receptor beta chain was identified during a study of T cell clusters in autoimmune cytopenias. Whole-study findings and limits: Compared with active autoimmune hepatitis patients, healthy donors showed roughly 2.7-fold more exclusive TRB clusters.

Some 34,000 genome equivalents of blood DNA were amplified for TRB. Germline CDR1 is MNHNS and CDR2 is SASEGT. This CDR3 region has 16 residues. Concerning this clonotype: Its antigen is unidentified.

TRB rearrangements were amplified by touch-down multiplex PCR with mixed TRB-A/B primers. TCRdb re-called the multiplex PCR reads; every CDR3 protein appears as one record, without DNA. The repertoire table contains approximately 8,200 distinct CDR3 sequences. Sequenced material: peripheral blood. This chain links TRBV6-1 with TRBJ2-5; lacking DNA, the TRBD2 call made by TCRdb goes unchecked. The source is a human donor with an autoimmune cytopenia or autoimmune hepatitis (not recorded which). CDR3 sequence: CASSTGTSALRETQYF.